These T cell receptor beta chains were read from a single sample in a study of shared clonotypes between healthy human individuals. Sequencing used immunoSEQ multiplex PCR; TCRdb keeps in-frame clones, though not all of them. The sample has a few hundred thousand clones, over 60% seen once. The sequenced sample was PBMCs. Receptors were obtained from a woman aged 40 to 50 in good health. Some clones in this sample may be carry-over from other donors' samples. Both conserved end residues are part of each CDR3. Fields, in order: V gene, D gene, CDR3 length, J gene, clone size, CDR3 DNA, CDR3 protein. A D gene is named only where the DNA matches it firmly. Size tells how often a clone was seen (once, few, many) or the class of an expanded clone, and some rows leave it out.

V gene: TRBV4-3; D gene: NA; CDR3 length: 16; J gene: TRBJ2-1; clone size: few; CDR3 DNA: TGCGCCAGCAGCCATCCGGGCGCGGATACCTACAATGAGCAGTTCTTC; CDR3 protein: CASSHPGADTYNEQFF
V gene: TRBV6-6; D gene: TRBD1; CDR3 length: 16; J gene: TRBJ1-5; clone size: many; CDR3 DNA: TGTGCCACACAGGGGGCGGAGGGCTATAGCAATCAGCCCCAGCATTTT; CDR3 protein: CATQGAEGYSNQPQHF
V gene: TRBV20-1; D gene: NA; CDR3 length: 11; J gene: TRBJ2-7; clone size: NA; CDR3 DNA: TGCAGTGCTCGTAGAAACTACGAGCAGTACTTC; CDR3 protein: CSARRNYEQYF
V gene: TRBV10-3; D gene: NA; CDR3 length: 12; J gene: TRBJ2-7; clone size: few; CDR3 DNA: TGTGCCATCAGTGAGTTGCTAGGCGAGCAGTACTTC; CDR3 protein: CAISELLGEQYF
V gene: TRBV6-1; D gene: NA; CDR3 length: 11; J gene: TRBJ1-2; clone size: NA; CDR3 DNA: TGTGCCAGCACCAATAACTATGGCTACACCTTC; CDR3 protein: CASTNNYGYTF
V gene: TRBV9; D gene: NA; CDR3 length: 13; J gene: TRBJ1-5; clone size: NA; CDR3 DNA: TGTGCCAGCAGCCCCGGGGGAAATCAGCCCCAGCATTTT; CDR3 protein: CASSPGGNQPQHF
V gene: TRBV18; D gene: TRBD2; CDR3 length: 16; J gene: TRBJ2-7; clone size: NA; CDR3 DNA: TGTGCCAGCTCTAGCCGGGCAGCGGGAAGGGACTACGAGCAGTACTTC; CDR3 protein: CASSSRAAGRDYEQYF
V gene: TRBV5-1; D gene: TRBD1; CDR3 length: 17; J gene: TRBJ1-5; clone size: NA; CDR3 DNA: TGCGCCAGCAGCCCATTACCGACAGGGGACGCGAATCAGCCCCAGCATTTT; CDR3 protein: CASSPLPTGDANQPQHF
V gene: TRBV15; D gene: NA; CDR3 length: 15; J gene: TRBJ2-1; clone size: NA; CDR3 DNA: TGTGCCACCAGCAGCGGCGGGACTTCCTACAATGAGCAGTTCTTC; CDR3 protein: CATSSGGTSYNEQFF
V gene: TRBV5-4; D gene: NA; CDR3 length: 14; J gene: TRBJ2-2; clone size: NA; CDR3 DNA: TGTGCCAGCACCCCCGGACAGAACACCGGGGAGCTGTTTTTT; CDR3 protein: CASTPGQNTGELFF
V gene: TRBV11-2; D gene: NA; CDR3 length: 14; J gene: TRBJ1-3; clone size: many; CDR3 DNA: TGTGCCAGCAGCTTAGCACAGGATGGAAACACCATATATTTT; CDR3 protein: CASSLAQDGNTIYF
V gene: TRBV10-3; D gene: NA; CDR3 length: 11; J gene: TRBJ2-1; clone size: NA; CDR3 DNA: TGTGCCATCAGCCAGCTGGATGAGCAGTTCTTC; CDR3 protein: CAISQLDEQFF
V gene: TRBV30; D gene: NA; CDR3 length: 14; J gene: TRBJ2-7; clone size: once; CDR3 DNA: TGTGCCTGGAGAAGCCCAGGGCTCTCCTACGAGCAGTACTTC; CDR3 protein: CAWRSPGLSYEQYF
V gene: TRBV5-4; D gene: TRBD1; CDR3 length: 14; J gene: TRBJ1-2; clone size: NA; CDR3 DNA: TGTGCCAGCAGCTCTTCGACAGGGATCTATGGCTACACCTTC; CDR3 protein: CASSSSTGIYGYTF
V gene: TRBV7-3; D gene: TRBD2; CDR3 length: 14; J gene: TRBJ2-7; clone size: NA; CDR3 DNA: TGTGCCAGCAGCTCTCGAGCGGGAGTGGGGGAGCAGTACTTC; CDR3 protein: CASSSRAGVGEQYF
V gene: TRBV7-2; D gene: NA; CDR3 length: 15; J gene: TRBJ1-2; clone size: NA; CDR3 DNA: TGTGCCAGCAGCTCCCATCTTGGGGACCCATATGGCTACACCTTC; CDR3 protein: CASSSHLGDPYGYTF
V gene: TRBV7-2; D gene: NA; CDR3 length: 15; J gene: TRBJ2-1; clone size: once; CDR3 DNA: TGTGCCAGCAGCCCCGACTACTCCCGGGGCGATGAGCAGTTCTTC; CDR3 protein: CASSPDYSRGDEQFF
V gene: TRBV27; D gene: TRBD2; CDR3 length: 18; J gene: TRBJ2-3; clone size: NA; CDR3 DNA: TGTGCCAGCAGTTTACTCCTCAGCGGGAGATTGTCTACAGATACGCAGTATTTT; CDR3 protein: CASSLLLSGRLSTDTQYF
V gene: TRBV7-2; D gene: NA; CDR3 length: 14; J gene: TRBJ2-5; clone size: NA; CDR3 DNA: TGTGCCAGCAGCTTGGGCGACGGCCAAGAGACCCAGTACTTC; CDR3 protein: CASSLGDGQETQYF
V gene: TRBV28; D gene: NA; CDR3 length: 13; J gene: TRBJ1-5; clone size: NA; CDR3 DNA: TGTGCCAGCAGTTTTCGGAGTTGGGAGCCCCAGCATTTT; CDR3 protein: CASSFRSWEPQHF
V gene: TRBV2; D gene: NA; CDR3 length: 16; J gene: TRBJ2-1; clone size: few; CDR3 DNA: TGTGCCAGCAGCCAAGGGGGTGGGAGGGCCTACAATGAGCAGTTCTTC; CDR3 protein: CASSQGGGRAYNEQFF
V gene: TRBV6-6; D gene: TRBD1; CDR3 length: 15; J gene: TRBJ1-1; clone size: NA; CDR3 DNA: TGTGCCAGCAGTACTTACGGGACAGGGAGAACTGAAGCTTTCTTT; CDR3 protein: CASSTYGTGRTEAFF
V gene: TRBV4-3; D gene: NA; CDR3 length: 13; J gene: TRBJ1-2; clone size: NA; CDR3 DNA: TGCGCCAGCAGCCAAGATCTAGGCTTCGTTTTTACCTTC; CDR3 protein: CASSQDLGFVFTF
V gene: TRBV5-8; D gene: TRBD2; CDR3 length: 17; J gene: TRBJ2-5; clone size: NA; CDR3 DNA: TGTGCCAGCAGCTTGGTCCTCCGCGGGAGTGGAGAAGAGACCCAGTACTTC; CDR3 protein: CASSLVLRGSGEETQYF
V gene: TRBV19; D gene: TRBD2; CDR3 length: 16; J gene: TRBJ2-7; clone size: NA; CDR3 DNA: TGTGCCAGTAGTATAGGGTCTAGCGGGAGTATCGGCGAGCAGTACTTC; CDR3 protein: CASSIGSSGSIGEQYF
V gene: TRBV7-8; D gene: NA; CDR3 length: 13; J gene: TRBJ2-5; clone size: NA; CDR3 DNA: TGTGCCAGCAGCTTCCAGGGGCGGGAGACCCAGTACTTC; CDR3 protein: CASSFQGRETQYF
V gene: TRBV28; D gene: TRBD1; CDR3 length: 13; J gene: TRBJ2-3; clone size: NA; CDR3 DNA: TGTGCCAGCAGGGGGACAGGCACAGATACGCAGTATTTT; CDR3 protein: CASRGTGTDTQYF
V gene: TRBV27; D gene: NA; CDR3 length: 13; J gene: TRBJ2-7; clone size: NA; CDR3 DNA: TGTGCCAGCAGTTCCCGCGGCGGATACGAGCAGTACTTC; CDR3 protein: CASSSRGGYEQYF
V gene: TRBV28; D gene: TRBD1; CDR3 length: 15; J gene: TRBJ1-4; clone size: NA; CDR3 DNA: TGTGCCAGCAGTTTAGTTGGACAGGGGAATTGGAAACTGTTTTTT; CDR3 protein: CASSLVGQGNWKLFF
V gene: TRBV6-1; D gene: TRBD2; CDR3 length: 16; J gene: TRBJ2-7; clone size: NA; CDR3 DNA: TGTGCCAGCAGTGACCTCAGGGTCCGGGGGGTCTACGAGCAGTACTTC; CDR3 protein: CASSDLRVRGVYEQYF
V gene: TRBV29-1; D gene: NA; CDR3 length: 14; J gene: TRBJ2-1; clone size: once; CDR3 DNA: TGCAGCGCCGCCCGGGGAGAGTGGGACAATGAGCAGTTCTTC; CDR3 protein: CSAARGEWDNEQFF
V gene: TRBV7-3; D gene: TRBD2; CDR3 length: 16; J gene: TRBJ2-1; clone size: NA; CDR3 DNA: TGTGCCAGCAGCTCCAACCTAGCGGGAGGGCCGAGTGAGCAGTTCTTC; CDR3 protein: CASSSNLAGGPSEQFF
V gene: TRBV11-2; D gene: NA; CDR3 length: 14; J gene: TRBJ2-1; clone size: NA; CDR3 DNA: TGTGCCAGCAGCTTAGATCGGGGTATGAATGAGCAGTTCTTC; CDR3 protein: CASSLDRGMNEQFF
V gene: TRBV5-1; D gene: TRBD2; CDR3 length: 14; J gene: TRBJ2-7; clone size: NA; CDR3 DNA: TGCGCCAGCAGCTTGTATCAGGGAGGCGGGAGCAAGGTCTTC; CDR3 protein: CASSLYQGGGSKVF
V gene: TRBV5-6; D gene: TRBD1; CDR3 length: 17; J gene: TRBJ1-4; clone size: once; CDR3 DNA: TGTGCCAGCAGCCGCGGGGCCGGAGGGGGCGTAGGAGAAAAACTGTTTTTT; CDR3 protein: CASSRGAGGGVGEKLFF
V gene: TRBV30; D gene: TRBD1; CDR3 length: 17; J gene: TRBJ1-5; clone size: NA; CDR3 DNA: TGTGCCTGGAGTGTACATTGGGACAGGGGAATCAATCAGCCCCAGCATTTT; CDR3 protein: CAWSVHWDRGINQPQHF